This passage covers 25 T cell receptor beta chains from one sample sequenced in a study of vaccination effects on CD4 cells after COVID-19. Profiled with immunoSEQ multiplex PCR; TCRdb holds only in-frame clones, not every one. The profile covers around 33,000 clones, with roughly 82% appearing a single time and roughly 1.6% taken by the ten largest. Their cognate antigens are unknown. Before sequencing took place, the ViraFEST assay used viral peptide pools to expand antigen-specific CD4+ T cells. Culture lasted roughly 9 days before CD4+ T cell isolation. Vaccine administered to participants consisted of two doses of either BNT162b2 or mRNA-1273. This specimen consisted of CD4+ T cells from PBMCs cultured with HCoV-NL63 spike peptides, obtained after COVID-19 vaccination. The receptors were gathered from a human donor who received a COVID-19 vaccine. Some clones in this sample may be carry-over from other donors' samples.

This clone was found a few times. The V and J genes are TRBV5-8 and TRBJ2-3, with 9 bases matching TRBD1. The CDR3 is 15 residues long. Germline V gene sequence: CDR1 SGHTS, CDR2 YDEGEE. V gave up 4 bases and J gave up 4 bases; unmatched junction bases: 7. CDR3 DNA sequence: TGTGCCAGCAGCGCGACAGGGGGGACCGCAGATACGCAGTATTTT. Its translation: CASSATGGTADTQYF. The full variable domain, with the rest looked up from reference TRBV5-8 and TRBJ2-3, is EAGVTQSPTHLIKTRGQQATLRCSPISGHTSVYWYQQALGLGLQFLLWYDEGEERNRGNFPPRFSGRQFPNYSSELNVNALELEDSALYLCASSATGGTADTQYFGPGTRLTVL.

V usage is TRBV7-3 and J usage is TRBJ1-1; no definite D call. Trimming shortened V by 1 base and J by 0 bases, and 6 bases separated the two germline ends. The CDR3 runs 14 residues. Germline lookup yields CDR1 SGHTA and CDR2 FQGTGA. The CDR3 loop reads CASSLNQVNTEAFF. The CDR3 nucleotides read TGTGCCAGCAGCTTAAACCAGGTGAACACTGAAGCTTTCTTT. The full variable domain, completed using reference TRBV7-3 and TRBJ1-1, is GAGVSQTPSNKVTEKGKYVELRCDPISGHTALYWYRQSLGQGPEFLIYFQGTGAADDSGLPNDRFFAVRPEGSVSTLKIQRTERGDSAVYLCASSLNQVNTEAFFGQGTRLTVV.

V is TRBV6-5 and J is TRBJ2-2, with TRBD1 identical over 8 bases. Germline V CDR1 and CDR2: MNHEY, SVGAGI. The J segment lost 3 bases and the V segment lost 2 bases, leaving 5 bases of the junction unmatched. This CDR3 has 16 residues. CDR3 protein: CASSYQGAIDTGELFF. For the CDR3, the DNA is TGTGCCAGCAGTTACCAGGGGGCGATTGACACCGGGGAGCTGTTTTTT.

This sequence joins TRBV23-1 and TRBJ2-2; 9 nucleotides line up with TRBD1. TRBV23-1 is flagged as an ORF with uncertain function. The CDR3 consists of 15 residues. Trimming took 5 bases from V and 3 from J; bases not matched to a gene: 4. CDR3 nucleotides: TGCGCCAGCAGTGGACAGGGGAATGACACCGGGGAGCTGTTTTTT. The encoded protein is CASSGQGNDTGELFF.

This clone was seen only a few times. The V gene is TRBV7-3, the J gene TRBJ1-1; D perhaps matches TRBD1 (5 bases). Germline V gives CDR1 SGHTA, CDR2 FQGTGA. The CDR3 has 14 amino acids. Trimming removed 5 bases from V and 1 base from J, with 11 bases in between. The CDR3, as DNA: TGTGCCAGCAGCATACAGGCGACGAACACTGAAGCTTTCTTT. This codes for CASSIQATNTEAFF.

The J gene is TRBJ2-3, the V gene TRBV7-2; 10 bases line up with TRBD2. This CDR3 has 15 residues. Germline loops: CDR1 SGHTA, CDR2 FQGNSA. V was pared by 1 base and J by 4 bases, with 2 bases of the junction left unmatched. CDR3 sequence reads: CASSLGSGGADTQYF. CDR3 DNA sequence: TGTGCCAGCAGCTTAGGGAGCGGGGGGGCAGATACGCAGTATTTT.

The V call is TRBV11-1, the J call TRBJ2-3; TRBD1 agrees at 7 bases. The CDR3 covers 13 residues. Trimming took 3 bases from V and 4 from J; bases not matched to a gene: 1. The germline V gene has CDR1 SGHAT and CDR2 FQDESV (reference sequence). For the CDR3, the DNA is TGTGCCAGCAGCTTCCAGGGGGCAGATACGCAGTATTTT. This translates into CASSFQGADTQYF.

The rearrangement links TRBV18 to TRBJ2-3, with D possibly TRBD2 on 5 matching bases. The CDR3 is made up of 15 amino acids. V lost 6 bases to trimming and J lost 2 bases, with 15 bases between them. Per the germline V gene, CDR1 is KGHSH and CDR2 is LQKENI. CDR3 amino acids: CASSNWTSHTDTQYF. For the CDR3, the DNA is TGTGCCAGCTCTAATTGGACTTCCCACACAGATACGCAGTATTTT.

This chain uses TRBV24-1 with TRBJ2-5, with TRBD2 matching over 9 bases. The CDR3 loop spans 15 amino acids. Germline trimming cut 4 bases from V and 5 bases from J; bases unmatched to any gene: 7. Per germline, CDR1 KGHDR and CDR2 SFDVKD. For the CDR3, the DNA is TGTGCCACCAGTGACCCCGGGCGGGGGGGGGAGACCCAGTACTTC. Its translation is CATSDPGRGGETQYF.

The chain couples TRBV5-1 to TRBJ2-2; D unresolved. Germline values: CDR1 SGHRS, CDR2 YFSETQ. The length of the CDR3 is 13 residues. V lost 0 bases to trimming and J lost 6 bases, with 6 bases between them. The CDR3 sequence: CASSLDPAGELFF. Written as DNA, the CDR3 is TGCGCCAGCAGCTTGGACCCCGCCGGGGAGCTGTTTTTT.

The chain joins TRBV29-1 to TRBJ2-3, with TRBD2 identical over 8 bases. The CDR3 totals 14 residues. CDR1 and CDR2 (germline): SQVTM, ANQGSEA. After removal of 6 bases from V and 4 bases from J, the junction contained 9 bases not matched to a gene. CDR3 coding DNA: TGCAGCGTGGCCGGGACTAGGGATCCAGATACGCAGTATTTT. Translated: CSVAGTRDPDTQYF.

The chain combines TRBV11-2 with TRBJ1-6, with D perhaps matching TRBD1 (5 bases). Germline V gene data show CDR1 as SGHAT and CDR2 as FQNNGV. V was clipped by 1 base and J by 7 bases, with 11 bases between them. The CDR3 is made up of 15 amino acids. The CDR3 region is CASSLAGGSNSPLHF. The CDR3 DNA reads TGTGCCAGCAGCTTAGCTGGGGGTTCGAATTCACCCCTCCACTTT.

This chain joins TRBV6-5 and TRBJ1-5, with a tentative D call TRBD1 (5 bases). V lost 4 bases, J lost 6 bases, and 13 bases lay in between. The CDR3 has 14 amino acids. Germline CDR1 is MNHEY and CDR2 is SVGAGI. CDR3 in DNA: TGTGCCAGCAGTTCGGGAGGGGACGGTCAGCCCCAGCATTTT. It codes for CASSSGGDGQPQHF.

The chain links TRBV2 to TRBJ2-1; 11 nucleotides agree with TRBD2. The CDR3 length is 15 residues. In germline, CDR1 is SNHLY, CDR2 FYNNEI. V was pared by 7 bases and J by 4 bases, with 6 bases of the junction left unmatched. The CDR3 reads CASKFLAGGYNEQFF. CDR3 bases: TGTGCCAGCAAATTCCTAGCGGGGGGTTACAATGAGCAGTTCTTC. The whole variable domain, remainder taken from reference TRBV2 and TRBJ2-1, is EPEVTQTPSHQVTQMGQEVILRCVPISNHLYFYWYRQILGQKVEFLVSFYNNEISEKSEIFDDQFSVERPDGSNFTLKIRSTKLEDSAMYFCASKFLAGGYNEQFFGPGTRLTVL.

The rearrangement joins TRBV21-1 to TRBJ1-5. TRBV21-1 has pseudogene status. This CDR3 spans 16 amino acids. The CDR3 is CASSKKRREGNQPQHF. CDR3 DNA: TGTGCCAGCAGCAAAAAGCGGAGGGAGGGCAATCAGCCCCAGCATTTT.

The sample holds a few counts of this clone. This chain connects TRBV3-1 (or the pseudogene TRBV3-2) to TRBJ1-5; weak D call: TRBD1 (6 bases). CDR3 length: 15 amino acids. V lost 2 bases and J 7 bases, leaving 15 bases between the germline ends. Germline CDR1 and CDR2: LGHDT and YNNKEL (reference sequence). The CDR3 reads CASSQMYRAEQPQHF. CDR3 DNA sequence: TGTGCCAGCAGCCAAATGTACAGGGCCGAGCAGCCCCAGCATTTT.

The rearrangement links TRBV30 to TRBJ1-6, with a possible D match to TRBD1 (6 bases). The CDR3 loop spans 14 amino acids. V dropped 2 bases and J dropped 7 bases, with 12 bases sitting between them. Germline V CDR1 and CDR2: GTSNPN, SVGIG (reference sequence). The CDR3 is CAWSPRGGNSPLHF. The CDR3 bases are TGTGCCTGGAGTCCCAGGGGAGGCAATTCACCCCTCCACTTT. Complete variable domain (other parts from reference TRBV30 and TRBJ1-6): SQTIHQWPATLVQPVGSPLSLECTVEGTSNPNLYWYRQAAGRGLQLLFYSVGIGQISSEVPQNLSASRPQDRQFILSSKKLLLSDSGFYLCAWSPRGGNSPLHFGNGTRLTVT.

The V and J genes are TRBV7-2 and TRBJ2-1; tentative D call: TRBD2 (5 bases). Germline V gene data show CDR1 as SGHTA and CDR2 as FQGNSA. The V end lost 3 bases, the J end lost 10 bases, and 16 bases lay between the germline ends. CDR3 length equals 14 residues. The DNA of the CDR3 is TGTGCCAGCAGCTTGTCCAGACCTAGCCAGGAGCAGTTCTTC. It is translated as CASSLSRPSQEQFF.

J is TRBJ1-2 and V is TRBV24-1; D call uncertain. The CDR3 runs to 14 residues. Germline V gives CDR1 KGHDR, CDR2 SFDVKD. Trimming shortened V by 3 bases and J by 6 bases, and 13 bases separated the two germline ends. The CDR3 nucleotides read TGTGCCACCAGTGATCCCGGACGGTGGGATGGCTACACCTTC. Translating gives CATSDPGRWDGYTF.

The V gene is TRBV4-2, the J gene TRBJ1-5; 7 positions match TRBD1. Germline V lookup: CDR1 LGHNA, CDR2 YNFKEQ. The CDR3 totals 15 residues. Trimming removed 3 bases from V and 2 bases from J; junction bases left unmatched: 4. CDR3 residues: CASSQSGQGNQPQHF. In DNA, the CDR3 is TGTGCCAGCAGCCAGTCCGGACAGGGCAATCAGCCCCAGCATTTT.

The rearrangement joins TRBV12-3 or TRBV12-4 to TRBJ2-3; D might be TRBD2 (6 bases). The germline V and J ends were trimmed by 3 bases and 4 bases, with 8 bases remaining between them. The CDR3 has 13 residues. In DNA, the CDR3 is TGTGCCAGCAGTTTCAGGAGGGCAGATACGCAGTATTTT. Amino acid sequence: CASSFRRADTQYF.

The chain recombines TRBV29-1 with TRBJ1-3, with D maybe TRBD1 (5 bases). Germline CDR1 and CDR2: SQVTM and ANQGSEA. The CDR3 spans 12 residues. Written as DNA, the CDR3 is TGCAGTGGTCAGGGACCCGGAAACACCATATATTTT. Residues: CSGQGPGNTIYF. The full variable domain, its missing parts supplied by reference TRBV29-1 and TRBJ1-3, is SAVISQKPSRDICQRGTSLTIQCQVDSQVTMMFWYRQQPGQSLTLIATANQGSEATYESGFVIDKFPISRPNLTFSTLTVSNMSPEDSSIYLCSGQGPGNTIYFGEGSWLTVV.

The chain has TRBV28 and TRBJ1-1; tentative D call: TRBD1 (5 bases). V lost 6 bases, J lost 6 bases, and 14 bases lay in between. The CDR3 is made up of 13 amino acids. Germline V lookup: CDR1 MDHEN, CDR2 SYDVKM. In DNA form, the CDR3 reads TGTGCCAGCAGCACAAGAGTGGGGGCTGAAGCTTTCTTT. Amino acid sequence: CASSTRVGAEAFF.

This chain connects TRBV2 to TRBJ2-2, with 14 bases that match TRBD2. Trimming cost V 10 bases and J 0 bases; bases outside gene matches: 4. The CDR3 spans 16 residues. Germline V gene data show CDR1 as SNHLY and CDR2 as FYNNEI. CDR3 protein: CATKTSGGANTGELFF. CDR3 sequence (DNA): TGTGCCACCAAGACTAGCGGGGGGGCGAACACCGGGGAGCTGTTTTTT.

The chain employs TRBV9 and TRBJ1-3; 7 bases are a match to TRBD1. The CDR3 spans 14 residues. Germline loops: CDR1 SGDLS, CDR2 YYNGEE. After removal of 3 bases from V and 9 bases from J, the junction contained 9 bases not matched to a gene. This CDR3 reads CASSALTGATTIYF. The CDR3 DNA is TGTGCCAGCAGCGCCCTAACAGGGGCGACCACCATATATTTT.